What follows are 8 T cell receptor beta chains derived from one specimen sequenced in a study of a mutant IDH1 vaccine in newly diagnosed glioma. For these receptors, no antigen is known. Time point reported: week 47, end of study. Alongside topical imiquimod, each dose of vaccine comprised 300 ug of mutant IDH1 20-mer peptide. Assay: immunoSEQ multiplex PCR; the TCRdb copy retains only in-frame clones and omits some. The profile shows approximately 25,000 clones, over 80% of them singletons. Sequencing used PBMCs, obtained from a glioma patient whose treatment included an IDH1 peptide vaccine. Source of these receptors: a middle-aged man with glioma. Some clones in this sample may be carry-over from other donors' samples.

This clone appeared once. This rearrangement joins TRBV29-1 to TRBJ2-7, with D unresolved. The length of the CDR3 is 12 residues. V lost 2 bases and J 6 bases, leaving 11 bases between the germline ends. Germline CDR1 and CDR2: SQVTM and ANQGSEA. Here the CDR3 DNA reads TGCAGCGTTGAATTAGGGCAAAGCGAGCAGTACTTC. This encodes CSVELGQSEQYF.

This chain connects TRBV10-3 to TRBJ1-5; D is undetermined. Trimming pared 11 bases from V and 0 bases from J, leaving 11 bases between. The germline CDR1 and CDR2 sequences are ENHRY and SYGVKD. CDR3 length equals 13 residues. The CDR3 spells CASKDLSNQPQHF. CDR3 in DNA: TGTGCCTCTAAAGATCTTAGCAATCAGCCCCAGCATTTT.

The V call is TRBV7-9, the J call TRBJ2-1, with 10 bases that match TRBD2. V dropped 3 bases and J dropped 9; count of bases not matched to a gene: 8. The CDR3 sequence is 15 residues long. Germline CDR1 is SEHNR and CDR2 is FQNEAQ (reference sequence). CDR3 DNA: TGTGCCAGCAGCTTCGAGCGGGGGGGCCTTAGTGAGCAGTTCTTC. This sequence encodes CASSFERGGLSEQFF.

The J gene is TRBJ1-5, the V gene TRBV18, with 10 bases identical to TRBD1. Germline values: CDR1 KGHSH, CDR2 LQKENI. V was clipped by 8 bases and J by 5 bases; unmatched bases: 3. The length of the CDR3 is 13 residues. The CDR3 region has the DNA TGTGCCAGCCGGACAGGGGGGGATCAGCCCCAGCATTTT. Protein: CASRTGGDQPQHF.

V and J are TRBV5-6 and TRBJ2-7, with 7 bases that match TRBD1. The V segment lost 0 bases and the J segment 5 bases; nucleotides outside the gene matches: 2. CDR1 is SGHDT, CDR2 YYEEEE, per germline. The length of the CDR3 is 13 residues. This CDR3 is CASSLDRGDEQYF. The CDR3 coding sequence is TGTGCCAGCAGCTTGGACAGGGGCGACGAGCAGTACTTC.

In this sample, this clone turned up a few times. The chain combines TRBV5-1 with TRBJ2-7, with 9 positions matching TRBD1. The CDR3 runs to 18 residues. Trimming cost V 4 bases and J 3 bases; bases outside gene matches: 17. Looked up from germline, CDR1 is SGHRS and CDR2 is YFSETQ. CDR3 coding DNA: TGCGCCAGCAGCCAGGGACAGGGAATAGCCGTTCTTCGCTACGAGCAGTACTTC. This encodes CASSQGQGIAVLRYEQYF.

The rearrangement joins TRBV19 to TRBJ1-5; 8 bases match TRBD1. The CDR3 consists of 14 residues. J was trimmed by 5 bases and V by 6 bases; bases with no gene match: 6. Germline V gene lookup returns CDR1 LNHDA and CDR2 SQIVND (reference sequence). CDR3 DNA sequence: TGTGCCAGTAGCCGGAGGGGACAGGATCAGCCCCAGCATTTT. It is translated as CASSRRGQDQPQHF.

The chain recombines TRBV7-9 with TRBJ1-6; 10 bases line up with TRBD1. This CDR3 region has 15 residues. V shed 5 bases, J shed 10 bases, and the junction held 8 bases outside the gene matches. Germline CDR1 SEHNR, CDR2 FQNEAQ (reference sequence). The CDR3 DNA reads TGTGCCAGCAGCCTATGGACAGGGGGGGGATCACCCCTCCACTTT. This codes for CASSLWTGGGSPLHF. Full variable domain (outside the CDR3, taken from reference TRBV7-9 and TRBJ1-6): DTGVSQNPRHKITKRGQNVTFRCDPISEHNRLYWYRQTLGQGPEFLTYFQNEAQLEKSRLLSDRFSAERPKGSFSTLEIQRTEQGDSAMYLCASSLWTGGGSPLHFGNGTRLTVT.